This TCR beta chain was captured by sequencing in a study of blood T cell repertoires in COVID-19. The wider study: Acute and convalescent COVID-19 specimens originated in the United States, Italy and Spain. T cells, B-cell-depleted T cells, or PBMCs supplied cDNA or gDNA.

TCRdb's table, derived via immunoSEQ multiplex PCR, lists solely in-frame clones and lacks some. The sample lists a few hundred thousand clones; about 86% were seen once. V shed 3 bases and J shed 2 bases, with 17 bases lying between them. The CDR3 length is 16 residues. Germline CDR1 and CDR2: SGHTA and FQGNSA. Recovery among Cohort 3 donors was established by two negative PCRs, clearance, or symptom resolution. V gene TRBV7-2 combines with J gene TRBJ2-7, with unresolved D. The receptor was derived from a woman between 45 and 60 years old who had recovered from COVID-19. Sequenced: PBMCs or T cells enriched from blood (not recorded which). The CDR3 reads CASSFSGRILTYEQYF. DNA for the CDR3: TGTGCCAGCAGCTTCAGTGGCAGAATTCTTACCTACGAGCAGTACTTC.